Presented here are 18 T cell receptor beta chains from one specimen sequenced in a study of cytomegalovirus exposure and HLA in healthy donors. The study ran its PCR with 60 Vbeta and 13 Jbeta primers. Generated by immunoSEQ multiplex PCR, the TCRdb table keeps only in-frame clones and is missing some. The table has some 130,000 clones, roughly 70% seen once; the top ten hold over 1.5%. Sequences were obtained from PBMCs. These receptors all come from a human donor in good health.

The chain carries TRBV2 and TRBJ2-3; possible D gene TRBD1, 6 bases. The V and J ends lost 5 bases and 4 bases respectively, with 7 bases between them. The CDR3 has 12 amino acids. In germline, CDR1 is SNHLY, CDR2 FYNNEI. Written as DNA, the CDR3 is TGTGCCAGCAGTCAGGGGTCAGATACGCAGTATTTT. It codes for CASSQGSDTQYF.

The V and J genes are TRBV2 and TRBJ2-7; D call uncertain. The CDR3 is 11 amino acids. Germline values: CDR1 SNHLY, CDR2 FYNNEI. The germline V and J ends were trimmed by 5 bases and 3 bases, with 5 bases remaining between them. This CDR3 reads CASSPLYEQYF. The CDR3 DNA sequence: TGTGCCAGCAGTCCTCTCTACGAGCAGTACTTC.

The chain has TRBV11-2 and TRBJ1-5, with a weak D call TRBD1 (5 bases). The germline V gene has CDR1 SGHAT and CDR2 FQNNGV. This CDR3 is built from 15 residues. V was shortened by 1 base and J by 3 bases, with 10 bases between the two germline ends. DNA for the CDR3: TGTGCCAGCAGCTTAGTCGGGGGATCCAATCAGCCCCAGCATTTT. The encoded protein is CASSLVGGSNQPQHF.

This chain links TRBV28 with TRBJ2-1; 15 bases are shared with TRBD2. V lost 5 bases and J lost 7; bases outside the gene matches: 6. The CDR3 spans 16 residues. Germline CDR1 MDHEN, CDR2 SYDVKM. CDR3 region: CASSAPGLAGGNEQFF. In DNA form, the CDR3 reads TGTGCCAGCAGTGCCCCAGGACTAGCGGGAGGGAATGAGCAGTTCTTC.

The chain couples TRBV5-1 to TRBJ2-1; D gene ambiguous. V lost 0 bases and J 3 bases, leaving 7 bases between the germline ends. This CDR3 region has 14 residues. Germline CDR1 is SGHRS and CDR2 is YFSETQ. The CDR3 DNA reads TGCGCCAGCAGCTTGGCCGTTAGCTACAATGAGCAGTTCTTC. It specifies CASSLAVSYNEQFF.

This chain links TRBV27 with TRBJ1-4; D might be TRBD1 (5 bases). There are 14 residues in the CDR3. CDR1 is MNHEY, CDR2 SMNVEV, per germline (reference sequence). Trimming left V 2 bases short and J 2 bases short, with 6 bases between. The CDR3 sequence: CASSLRGTNEKLFF. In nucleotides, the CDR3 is TGTGCCAGCAGTTTAAGGGGTACTAATGAAAAACTGTTTTTT.

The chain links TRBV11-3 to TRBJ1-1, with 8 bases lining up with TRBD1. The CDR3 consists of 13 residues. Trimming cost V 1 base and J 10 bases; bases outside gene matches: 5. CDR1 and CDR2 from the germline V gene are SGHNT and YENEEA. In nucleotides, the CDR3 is TGTGCCAGCAGCTTAGGGACAGGGCAGGGAGCTTTCTTT. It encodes CASSLGTGQGAFF.

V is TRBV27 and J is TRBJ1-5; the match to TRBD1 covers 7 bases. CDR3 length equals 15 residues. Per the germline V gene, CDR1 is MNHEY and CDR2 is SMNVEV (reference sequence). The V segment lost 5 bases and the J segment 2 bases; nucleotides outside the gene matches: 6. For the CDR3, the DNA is TGTGCCAGCAGTAATTCCGGGACAGGCAATCAGCCCCAGCATTTT. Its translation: CASSNSGTGNQPQHF.

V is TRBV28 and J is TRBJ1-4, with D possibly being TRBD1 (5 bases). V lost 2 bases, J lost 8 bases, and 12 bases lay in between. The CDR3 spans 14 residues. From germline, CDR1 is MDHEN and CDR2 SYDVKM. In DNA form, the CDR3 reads TGTGCCAGCAGTTTACCCGGGGGTTGGGAAAAACTGTTTTTT. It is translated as CASSLPGGWEKLFF.

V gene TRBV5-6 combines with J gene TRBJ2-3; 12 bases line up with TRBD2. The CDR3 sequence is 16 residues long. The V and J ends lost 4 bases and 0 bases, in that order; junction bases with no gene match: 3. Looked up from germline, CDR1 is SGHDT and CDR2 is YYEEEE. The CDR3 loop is CASSPGTSGSTDTQYF. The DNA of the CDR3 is TGTGCCAGCAGCCCCGGGACTAGCGGGAGCACAGATACGCAGTATTTT.

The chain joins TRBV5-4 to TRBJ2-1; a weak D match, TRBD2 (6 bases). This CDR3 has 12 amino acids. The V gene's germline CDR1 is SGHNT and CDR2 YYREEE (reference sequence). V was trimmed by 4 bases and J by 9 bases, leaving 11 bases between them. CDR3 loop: CASSIRDSEQFF. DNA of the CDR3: TGTGCCAGCAGCATCCGGGACTCTGAGCAGTTCTTC.

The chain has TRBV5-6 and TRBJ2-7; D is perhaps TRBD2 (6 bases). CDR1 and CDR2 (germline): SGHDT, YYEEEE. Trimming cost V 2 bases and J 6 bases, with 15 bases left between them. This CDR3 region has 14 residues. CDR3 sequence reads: CASSFMSGFREQYF. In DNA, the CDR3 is TGTGCCAGCAGCTTTATGAGCGGGTTTCGCGAGCAGTACTTC.

CDR3 residues: CASSVETSAADTQYF. CDR3 bases: TGTGCCAGCAGCGTAGAGACTAGCGCCGCAGATACGCAGTATTTT. This sequence joins TRBV9 and TRBJ2-3; the match to TRBD2 covers 8 bases. V lost 0 bases, J lost 4 bases, and 4 bases stayed unmatched. CDR1 is SGDLS and CDR2 is YYNGEE in the germline V gene. This CDR3 has 15 residues.

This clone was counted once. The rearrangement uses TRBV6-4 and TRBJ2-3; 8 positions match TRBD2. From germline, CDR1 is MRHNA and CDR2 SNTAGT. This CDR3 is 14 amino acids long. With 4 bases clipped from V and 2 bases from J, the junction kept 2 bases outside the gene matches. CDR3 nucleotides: TGTGCCAGCAGTGCGGGAGGGCCCACAGATACGCAGTATTTT. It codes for CASSAGGPTDTQYF.

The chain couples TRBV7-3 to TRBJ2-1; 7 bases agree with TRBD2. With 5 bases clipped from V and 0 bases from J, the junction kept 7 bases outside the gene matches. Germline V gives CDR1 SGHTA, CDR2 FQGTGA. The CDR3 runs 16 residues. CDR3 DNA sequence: TGTGCCAGCAGCCCGGCCGGCGGGAGCTCCTACAATGAGCAGTTCTTC. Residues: CASSPAGGSSYNEQFF.

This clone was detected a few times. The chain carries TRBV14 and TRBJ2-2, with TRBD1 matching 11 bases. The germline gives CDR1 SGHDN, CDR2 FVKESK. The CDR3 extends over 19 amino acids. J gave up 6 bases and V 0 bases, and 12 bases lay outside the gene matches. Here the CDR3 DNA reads TGTGCCAGCAGCCAAGAAGGGACAGGGGGTGCCCTTCTGGCCGGGGAGCTGTTTTTT. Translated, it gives CASSQEGTGGALLAGELFF.

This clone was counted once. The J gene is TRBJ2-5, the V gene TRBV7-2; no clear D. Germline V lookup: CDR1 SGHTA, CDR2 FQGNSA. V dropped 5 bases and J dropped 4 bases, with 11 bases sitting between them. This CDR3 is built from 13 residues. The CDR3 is CASSPRIGETQYF. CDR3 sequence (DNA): TGTGCCAGCAGCCCCAGGATCGGAGAGACCCAGTACTTC.

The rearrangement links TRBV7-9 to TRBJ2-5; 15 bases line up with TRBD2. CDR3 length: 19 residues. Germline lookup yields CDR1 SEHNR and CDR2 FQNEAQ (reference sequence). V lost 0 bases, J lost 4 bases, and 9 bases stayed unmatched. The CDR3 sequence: CASSLAGGLAGGVRETQYF. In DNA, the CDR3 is TGTGCCAGCAGCTTAGCTGGGGGACTAGCGGGAGGAGTACGAGAGACCCAGTACTTC.